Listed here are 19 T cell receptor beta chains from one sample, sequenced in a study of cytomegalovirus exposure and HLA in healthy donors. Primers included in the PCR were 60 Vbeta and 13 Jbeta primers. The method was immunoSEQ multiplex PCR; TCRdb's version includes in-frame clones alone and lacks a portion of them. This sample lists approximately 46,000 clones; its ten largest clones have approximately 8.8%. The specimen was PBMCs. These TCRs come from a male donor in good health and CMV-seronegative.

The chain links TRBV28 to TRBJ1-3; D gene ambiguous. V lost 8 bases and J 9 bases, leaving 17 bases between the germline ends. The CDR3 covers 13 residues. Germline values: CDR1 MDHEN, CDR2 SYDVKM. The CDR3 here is CASVEEAAGTIYF. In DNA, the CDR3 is TGTGCCAGCGTGGAGGAGGCGGCCGGCACCATATATTTT.

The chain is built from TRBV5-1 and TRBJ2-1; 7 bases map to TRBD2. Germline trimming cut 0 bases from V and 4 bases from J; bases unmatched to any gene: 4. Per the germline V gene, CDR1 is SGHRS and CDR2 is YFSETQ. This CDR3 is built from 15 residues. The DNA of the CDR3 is TGCGCCAGCAGCTTGGATCGGACTAGTTACAATGAGCAGTTCTTC. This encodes CASSLDRTSYNEQFF.

The DNA for the CDR3 is TGCAGCGTTGAGGCGGGAGGGAACACCGGGGAGCTGTTTTTT. Amino acids: CSVEAGGNTGELFF. The V gene is TRBV29-1, the J gene TRBJ2-2, with 8 bases lining up with TRBD2. Trimming at V came to 3 bases and at J to 1 base, leaving 1 base not matched to a gene. The CDR3 spans 14 residues. The germline V gene has CDR1 SQVTM and CDR2 ANQGSEA.

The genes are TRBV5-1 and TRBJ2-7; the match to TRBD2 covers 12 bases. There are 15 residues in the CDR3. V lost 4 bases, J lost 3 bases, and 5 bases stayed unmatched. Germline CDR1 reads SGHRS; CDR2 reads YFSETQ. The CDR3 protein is CASSLMTSGSYEQYF. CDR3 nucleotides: TGCGCCAGCAGCCTGATGACTAGCGGGAGCTACGAGCAGTACTTC.

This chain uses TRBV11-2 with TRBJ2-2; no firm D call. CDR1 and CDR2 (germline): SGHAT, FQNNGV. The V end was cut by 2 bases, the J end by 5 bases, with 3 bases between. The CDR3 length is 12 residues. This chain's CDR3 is CASSLYTGELFF. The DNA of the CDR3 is TGTGCCAGCAGCTTATATACCGGGGAGCTGTTTTTT.

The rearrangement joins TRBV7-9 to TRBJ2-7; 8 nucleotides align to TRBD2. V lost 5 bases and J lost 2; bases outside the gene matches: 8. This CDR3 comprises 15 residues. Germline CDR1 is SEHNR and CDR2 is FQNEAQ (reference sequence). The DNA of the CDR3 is TGTGCCAGCAGCCCGGGGGGGTTCGTTGCCTACGAGCAGTACTTC. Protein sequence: CASSPGGFVAYEQYF.

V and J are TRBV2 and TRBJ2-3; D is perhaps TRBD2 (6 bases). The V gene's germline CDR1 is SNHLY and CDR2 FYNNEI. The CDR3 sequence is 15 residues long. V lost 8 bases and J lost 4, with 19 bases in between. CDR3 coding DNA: TGTGCCAGCGTTCCGACTAGTTTTTGGTCAGATACGCAGTATTTT. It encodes CASVPTSFWSDTQYF. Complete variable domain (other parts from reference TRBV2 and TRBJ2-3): EPEVTQTPSHQVTQMGQEVILRCVPISNHLYFYWYRQILGQKVEFLVSFYNNEISEKSEIFDDQFSVERPDGSNFTLKIRSTKLEDSAMYFCASVPTSFWSDTQYFGPGTRLTVL.

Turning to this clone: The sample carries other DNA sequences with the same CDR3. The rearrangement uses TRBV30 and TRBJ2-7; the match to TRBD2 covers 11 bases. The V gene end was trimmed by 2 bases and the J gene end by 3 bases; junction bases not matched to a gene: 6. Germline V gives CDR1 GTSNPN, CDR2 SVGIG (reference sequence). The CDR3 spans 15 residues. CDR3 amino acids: CAWSSITSGSYEQYF. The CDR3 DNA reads TGTGCCTGGAGTTCCATCACTAGCGGGAGCTACGAGCAGTACTTC.

For the CDR3, the DNA is TGTGCCAGCAGTTTGCGAGATACGCAGTATTTT. Translation gives CASSLRDTQYF. The chain couples TRBV27 to TRBJ2-3; no definite D call. V gave up 3 bases and J gave up 5 bases, with 3 bases separating them. This CDR3 has 11 residues. CDR1 and CDR2 (germline): MNHEY, SMNVEV (reference sequence).

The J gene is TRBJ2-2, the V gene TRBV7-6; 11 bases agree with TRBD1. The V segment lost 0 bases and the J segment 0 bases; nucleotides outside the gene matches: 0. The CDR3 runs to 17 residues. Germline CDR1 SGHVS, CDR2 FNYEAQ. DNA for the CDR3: TGTGCCAGCAGCTTAGCGGGACAGGGGGCGAACACCGGGGAGCTGTTTTTT. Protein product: CASSLAGQGANTGELFF.

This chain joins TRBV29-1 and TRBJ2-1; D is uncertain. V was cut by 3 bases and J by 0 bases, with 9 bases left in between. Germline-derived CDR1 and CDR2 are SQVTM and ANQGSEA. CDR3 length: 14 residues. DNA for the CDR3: TGCAGCGTTGATCGGTCTAGCTCCTACAATGAGCAGTTCTTC. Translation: CSVDRSSSYNEQFF.

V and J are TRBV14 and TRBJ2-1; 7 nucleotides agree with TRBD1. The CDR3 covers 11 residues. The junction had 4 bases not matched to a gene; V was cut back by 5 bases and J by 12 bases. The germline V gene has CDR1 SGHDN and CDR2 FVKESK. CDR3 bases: TGTGCCAGCAGCGCAGGGGGTCGGCAGTTCTTC. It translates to CASSAGGRQFF.

CDR3 coding DNA: TGTGCCAGCAGACTTGGTCCCGGGGAGCTGTTTTTT. Protein product: CASRLGPGELFF. The rearrangement joins TRBV27 to TRBJ2-2; D gene unclear. The CDR3 loop spans 12 amino acids. The germline V gene encodes CDR1 MNHEY and CDR2 SMNVEV (reference sequence). Trimming took 6 bases from V and 6 from J, leaving 8 bases between them.

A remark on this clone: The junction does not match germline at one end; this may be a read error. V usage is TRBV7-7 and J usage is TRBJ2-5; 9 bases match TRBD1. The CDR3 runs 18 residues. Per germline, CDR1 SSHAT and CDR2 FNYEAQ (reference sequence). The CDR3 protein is CASSFFPRGQGRQETQYF. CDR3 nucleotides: TGTGCTAGCAGCTTTTTCCCCAGGGGACAGGGAAGGCAAGAGACCCAGTACTTC. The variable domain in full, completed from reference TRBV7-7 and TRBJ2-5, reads GAGVSQSPRYKVTKRGQDVTLRCDPISSHATLYWYQQALGQGPEFLTYFNYEAQPDKSGLPSDRFSAERPEGSISTLTIQRTEQRDSAMYRCASSFFPRGQGRQETQYFGPGTRLLVL.

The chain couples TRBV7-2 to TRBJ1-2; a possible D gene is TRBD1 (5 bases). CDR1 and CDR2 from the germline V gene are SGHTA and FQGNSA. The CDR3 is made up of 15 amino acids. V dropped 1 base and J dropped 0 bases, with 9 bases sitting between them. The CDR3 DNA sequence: TGTGCCAGCAGCTTAGGGCAGGGCACTAACTATGGCTACACCTTC. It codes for CASSLGQGTNYGYTF.

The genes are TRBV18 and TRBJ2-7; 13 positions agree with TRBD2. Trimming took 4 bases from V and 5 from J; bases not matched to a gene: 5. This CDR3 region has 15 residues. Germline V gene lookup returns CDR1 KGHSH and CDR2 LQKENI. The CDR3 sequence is CASSQGTSGTHEQYF. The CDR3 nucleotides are TGTGCCAGCTCACAAGGGACTAGCGGGACGCACGAGCAGTACTTC.

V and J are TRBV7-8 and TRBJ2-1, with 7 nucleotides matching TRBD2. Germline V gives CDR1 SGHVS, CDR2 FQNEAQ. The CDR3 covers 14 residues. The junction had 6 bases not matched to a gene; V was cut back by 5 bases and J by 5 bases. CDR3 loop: CASSRWLADNEQFF. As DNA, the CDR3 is TGTGCCAGCAGCCGCTGGCTAGCGGACAATGAGCAGTTCTTC.

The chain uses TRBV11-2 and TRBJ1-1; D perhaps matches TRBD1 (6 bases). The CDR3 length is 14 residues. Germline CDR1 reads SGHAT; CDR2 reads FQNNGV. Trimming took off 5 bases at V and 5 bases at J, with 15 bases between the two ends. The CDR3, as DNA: TGTGCCAGCAGCCCCATCAGGGGTGGGACTGAAGCTTTCTTT. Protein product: CASSPIRGGTEAFF.

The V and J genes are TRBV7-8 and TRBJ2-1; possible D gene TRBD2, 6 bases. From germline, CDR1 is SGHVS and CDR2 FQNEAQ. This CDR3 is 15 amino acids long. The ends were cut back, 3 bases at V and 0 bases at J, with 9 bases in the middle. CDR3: CASSLGRDSYNEQFF. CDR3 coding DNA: TGTGCCAGCAGCTTGGGGCGGGACTCCTACAATGAGCAGTTCTTC.